The rows below give T cell receptor beta chains drawn from one sample of a study of blood T cell repertoires in COVID-19. Method: immunoSEQ multiplex PCR; TCRdb's copy keeps in-frame clones and lacks some. The sample has some 80,000 clones; roughly 89% are singletons. The sequenced sample was peripheral blood. Receptors originate from a man aged 50-60 years with acute or convalescent COVID-19. CDR3s include the opening cysteine and the closing phenylalanine or tryptophan. A D gene is named only where the DNA matches it firmly. Not every row has a clone size; where given, it reads once, few, many or a size class.

once,TRBV7-9,TRBD2,TRBJ2-3,CASSFLAGVVDTQYF,TGTGCCAGCAGCTTTCTAGCGGGGGTGGTAGATACGCAGTATTTT
.,TRBV5-1,TRBD1,TRBJ2-1,CASNSGQGSYEQFF,TGCGCCAGCAACTCGGGACAGGGGAGCTATGAGCAGTTCTTC
.,TRBV14,.,TRBJ2-3,CASSQALGLSAQYF,TGTGCCAGCAGCCAAGCCCTCGGACTTTCAGCGCAGTATTTT
.,TRBV18,.,TRBJ1-3,CASSPSLSSGNTIYF,TGTGCCAGCTCACCCTCGCTGAGCTCTGGAAACACCATATATTTT
.,TRBV18,TRBD1,TRBJ1-2,CASSPPTGDGYTF,TGTGCCAGCTCACCACCGACAGGGGACGGCTACACCTTC
.,TRBV6-2/TRBV6-3,.,TRBJ1-1,CASSYQPGRKAFF,TGTGCCAGCAGTTACCAGCCAGGAAGAAAAGCTTTCTTT
.,TRBV27,TRBD1,TRBJ2-1,CASSTPGQGVYEQFF,TGTGCCAGCAGCACACCGGGACAGGGGGTCTATGAGCAGTTCTTC
.,TRBV19,.,TRBJ2-7,CASRTGNSYEQYF,TGTGCCAGTAGAACAGGGAACTCCTACGAGCAGTACTTC
.,TRBV12-5,.,TRBJ1-2,CASGLEIPGGGGGYTF,TGTGCTAGTGGTTTGGAAATCCCTGGGGGAGGAGGCGGCTACACCTTC
.,TRBV9,TRBD1,TRBJ1-2,CASSEWTGGYTF,TGTGCCAGCAGCGAGTGGACAGGAGGCTACACCTTC
few,TRBV30,.,TRBJ1-5,CAWNPGDNQPQHF,TGTGCCTGGAACCCGGGGGACAATCAGCCCCAGCATTTT
.,TRBV4-3,TRBD1,TRBJ1-4,CASSQDLRGQVNEKLFF,TGCGCCAGCAGCCAAGATCTTCGGGGACAGGTCAATGAAAAACTGTTTTTT
.,TRBV6-6,.,TRBJ1-3,CASSYEARAGNTIYF,TGTGCCAGCAGTTACGAGGCACGGGCTGGAAACACCATATATTTT
.,TRBV19,.,TRBJ2-5,CASKSVNQETQYF,TGTGCCAGTAAGTCGGTGAACCAAGAGACCCAGTACTTC
.,TRBV9,.,TRBJ1-3,CASSNPTGLMGNTIYF,TGTGCCAGCAGCAACCCGACAGGCCTGATGGGGAACACCATATATTTT
.,TRBV5-4,TRBD2,TRBJ2-3,CASSLRLAGGFDTQYF,TGTGCCAGCAGTTTAAGACTAGCGGGGGGGTTCGATACGCAGTATTTT
.,TRBV7-9,TRBD1,TRBJ1-6,CASSERQGTDSPLHF,TGTGCCAGCAGCGAAAGACAGGGAACTGATTCACCCCTCCACTTT
once,TRBV28,TRBD1,TRBJ1-2,CASSPRDRGDYGYTF,TGTGCCAGCAGTCCGCGGGACAGGGGGGACTATGGCTACACCTTC
.,TRBV5-6,.,TRBJ2-7,CASSLSVTYEQYF,TGTGCCAGCAGCTTGTCTGTAACCTACGAGCAGTACTTC
.,TRBV9,TRBD1,TRBJ1-1,CASSTGTGNTEAFF,TGTGCCAGCAGCACCGGGACAGGGAACACTGAAGCTTTCTTT
.,TRBV30,.,TRBJ2-7,CAWISTGKGYEQYF,TGTGCCTGGATCTCCACAGGGAAAGGGTACGAGCAGTACTTC
.,TRBV12-3/TRBV12-4,.,TRBJ1-5,CASSLPPGQPQHF,TGTGCCAGCAGTTTACCCCCGGGGCAGCCCCAGCATTTT
.,TRBV4-2,.,TRBJ1-6,CASSQAAVNNSPLHF,TGTGCCAGCAGCCAAGCTGCAGTGAATAATTCACCCCTCCACTTT
.,TRBV19,TRBD1,TRBJ2-5,CANWDRQQETQYF,TGTGCCAACTGGGACAGGCAACAAGAGACCCAGTACTTC
.,TRBV18,.,TRBJ2-7,CASSPGGLSSYEQYF,TGTGCCAGCTCACCGGGCGGGCTTAGCTCCTACGAGCAGTACTTC
.,TRBV9,TRBD1,TRBJ1-2,CASSARTGADYGYTF,TGTGCCAGCAGCGCGAGGACAGGGGCGGACTATGGCTACACCTTC
.,TRBV28,.,TRBJ1-2,CASSPTGFYGYTF,TGTGCCAGCAGCCCGACAGGATTCTATGGCTACACCTTC
medium-sized,TRBV7-8,.,TRBJ2-7,CASSTRTETYEQYF,TGTGCCAGCAGCACTAGGACAGAGACCTACGAGCAGTACTTC
.,TRBV19,.,TRBJ2-5,CASSNGVLETQYF,TGTGCCAGTTCGAACGGGGTTCTGGAGACCCAGTACTTC
.,TRBV5-1,TRBD1,TRBJ2-5,CASSVQGPETQYF,TGCGCCAGCAGCGTACAGGGGCCGGAGACCCAGTACTTC
.,TRBV14,TRBD2,TRBJ2-2,CASSQVSGEGTGELFF,TGTGCCAGCAGCCAAGTTTCGGGGGAGGGAACCGGGGAGCTGTTTTTT
.,TRBV28,.,TRBJ1-1,CASVGQGRLEAFF,TGTGCCAGCGTTGGGCAGGGGCGCCTTGAAGCTTTCTTT
.,TRBV19,.,TRBJ2-4,CASSTPLGGAGNIQYF,TGTGCCAGTAGTACCCCTCTAGGGGGGGCTGGCAACATTCAGTACTTC
once,TRBV9,TRBD2,TRBJ2-3,CASSAGLAGGGYTDTQYF,TGTGCCAGCAGCGCGGGACTAGCGGGAGGGGGGTACACAGATACGCAGTATTTT
.,TRBV9,TRBD2,TRBJ2-3,CASSVAGTSGTSDTQYF,TGTGCCAGCAGCGTAGCCGGGACTAGCGGGACATCAGATACGCAGTATTTT
.,TRBV6-2/TRBV6-3,.,TRBJ2-2,CASSLTGVITGELFF,TGTGCCAGCAGTTTGACCGGAGTAATCACCGGGGAGCTGTTTTTT
.,TRBV5-5,.,TRBJ1-5,CASSFALSSNQPQHF,TGTGCCAGCAGCTTTGCACTTAGTAGCAATCAGCCCCAGCATTTT
.,TRBV5-1,.,TRBJ2-1,CASSSGTSYNEQFF,TGCGCCAGCAGCTCGGGGACATCTTACAATGAGCAGTTCTTC
.,TRBV24-1,.,TRBJ2-7,CATSDWGRGDEQYF,TGTGCCACCAGTGATTGGGGCAGGGGAGACGAGCAGTACTTC
.,TRBV2,TRBD2,TRBJ2-7,CASSEVAGVEQYF,TGTGCCAGCAGTGAGGTTGCGGGAGTGGAGCAGTACTTC
once,TRBV3-1/TRBV3-2,TRBD1,TRBJ1-1,CASSQLKTGRTEAFF,TGTGCCAGCAGCCAACTTAAGACAGGGCGGACTGAAGCTTTCTTT
.,TRBV19,.,TRBJ1-2,CASSLQGSGYTF,TGTGCCAGTAGTCTCCAGGGCTCCGGCTACACCTTC
.,TRBV28,TRBD1,TRBJ2-5,CASSFSFLRDREQETQYF,TGTGCCAGCAGTTTTTCGTTCCTCCGGGACAGGGAACAAGAGACCCAGTACTTC
.,TRBV12-3/TRBV12-4,.,TRBJ1-2,CASSLSWGQGYTF,TGTGCCAGCAGTTTATCATGGGGGCAGGGCTACACCTTC
.,TRBV12-5,TRBD1,TRBJ2-4,CASGLGTGGSTAKNIQYF,TGTGCTAGTGGTTTGGGGACAGGGGGTTCCACGGCCAAAAACATTCAGTACTTC
.,TRBV6-5,.,TRBJ1-1,CASSHHDRPNTEAFF,TGTGCCAGCAGTCACCATGACAGGCCGAACACTGAAGCTTTCTTT
.,TRBV3-1/TRBV3-2,TRBD1,TRBJ1-1,CASSQAGGNTEAFF,TGTGCCAGCAGCCAGGCAGGGGGCAACACTGAAGCTTTCTTT
.,TRBV11-3,TRBD1,TRBJ1-4,CASSLGTGTAGEKLFF,TGTGCCAGCAGCTTAGGAACCGGGACAGCGGGTGAAAAACTGTTTTTT
.,TRBV10-3,TRBD1,TRBJ1-1,CAITRGDRAVPEAFF,TGTGCCATCACCCGAGGGGACAGGGCGGTCCCTGAAGCTTTCTTT
.,TRBV11-3,TRBD1,TRBJ2-3,CASSYRQGASTDTQYF,TGTGCCAGCAGCTACCGACAGGGGGCTAGCACAGATACGCAGTATTTT
.,TRBV16,TRBD2,TRBJ2-5,CASSPFLGLAGGGETQYF,TGTGCCAGCAGCCCCTTTCTAGGGCTAGCGGGAGGTGGAGAGACCCAGTACTTC
.,TRBV18,.,TRBJ2-5,CASSQGIEETQYF,TGTGCCAGCTCACAGGGGATTGAGGAGACCCAGTACTTC
.,TRBV7-2,.,TRBJ1-5,CASSFHRVGQPQHF,TGTGCCAGCAGCTTCCACAGGGTTGGTCAGCCCCAGCATTTT
.,TRBV28,.,TRBJ2-7,CASSFVDLSYEQYF,TGTGCCAGCAGTTTCGTGGACTTGTCCTACGAGCAGTACTTC
few,TRBV5-1,.,TRBJ2-1,CASSSTGGGYNEQFF,TGCGCCAGCAGCTCGACGGGTGGCGGGTACAATGAGCAGTTCTTC
.,TRBV7-9,.,TRBJ2-2,CASNEGFSGGELFF,TGTGCCAGCAACGAGGGGTTTAGCGGTGGGGAGCTGTTTTTT
.,TRBV3-1/TRBV3-2,.,TRBJ2-1,CASSPYSSYNEQFF,TGTGCCAGCAGCCCATACAGCTCCTACAATGAGCAGTTCTTC